The text below deals with one T cell receptor beta chain. This entry belongs to a study of T cells in Graves' hyperthyroidism and ophthalmopathy. RNA transcripts served as the template for amplifying TCR beta CDR3 regions. An initial round of RT-PCR targeting the TCR CDR3 relied on the HTBI primer set. MiXCR, run by TCRdb on the multiplex PCR reads, gives a single entry per CDR3 protein. The sample has 150,000 or so distinct CDR3 sequences; approximately 20% are singletons. CDR3 length: 12 amino acids. Trimming removed 5 bases from V and 10 bases from J; junction bases left unmatched: 7. Germline CDR1 MNHNS, CDR2 SASEGT.

The sequence came from a woman in her forties or fifties with Graves' hyperthyroidism that later progressed to Graves' ophthalmopathy. The V call is TRBV6-1, the J call TRBJ1-2; the match to TRBD1 covers 7 bases. Sample: blood. The DNA of the CDR3 is TGTGCCAGCAGTTCTCCTACAGGGGACTACACCTTC. This gives the protein CASSSPTGDYTF.